This note documents a single T cell receptor beta chain sequence. The specificity of this receptor is unknown. Sequence at one end of the junction differs from germline and may be a read error. The data were obtained in a study of cytomegalovirus exposure and HLA in healthy donors (dated 2017 in TCRdb). Looking at the study overall: The approximately 710 repertoires of the first cohort and the 95 to 150 validation repertoires were produced on the same platform, according to a later analysis. The aim of the study was to test whether cataloging public T cell receptors could identify signatures of past pathogen exposure. A separate validation cohort of some 130 different subjects was used in addition to the 666-subject first cohort. To predict cytomegalovirus infection status, the study brought together high-throughput TCR immunosequencing, statistical association of individual TCRs with disease status, and machine learning. What the research found in general, with its limitations: The classifier was reported to diagnose cytomegalovirus status with high specificity and sensitivity in both the original cohort and the validation cohort. The authors suggested that the approach could potentially be extended to other disease states and immunological phenotypes. Most TCR sequences were seen in very few donors, while some public TCRs were found in many individuals. In vitro tests confirmed that a few of the cytomegalovirus-associated TCR beta chains recognize cytomegalovirus antigens. The study listed 164 TCR beta chains as associated with cytomegalovirus. A later analysis found that TCRs clustered in the first cohort also tended to co-occur in the 100 to 150 validation repertoires, with approximately 95% of cluster scores above 0. All 130 or so repertoires were used to score co-occurrence in the validation cohort in a later analysis, because that analysis had no HLA typing for the cohort.

The germline V gene gives CDR1 as SGHRS and CDR2 as YFSETQ. The CDR3 measures 13 amino acids from cysteine to phenylalanine. Kept here is only the CDR3 DNA, which spans 39 bases and is read in frame from base 1. Library preparation was by the immunoSEQ multiplex PCR assay. In the paper's pipeline: A statistical classification framework was developed to diagnose cytomegalovirus status using the catalog of TCR beta chain sequences. TCRdb took this table from immuneACCESS and kept in-frame rearrangements with V and J called. Such tables lack part of the clones; where checked against another copy, unresolved V genes explain under half of the gap, and the rest is unexplained. From that table come the V and J calls and clone size; the DNA was used to work out D and trimming. This sample lists some 85,000 clones; 95% to 97% were detected once. The top ten clones comprise about 1.3% of the sample. Separate from the roughly 650-subject first cohort, the validation cohort of some 130 subjects was the group to which the donors belonged.

The rearranged chain carries TRBV5-1 and TRBJ1-2; TRBD1 agrees with 8 junctional bases. The sequenced material came from PBMCs. The receptor comes from a woman aged 18-29 years in good health and CMV-seronegative. The CDR3 reads as follows: CASSVQGAGGHTF. The sequence in DNA is TGCGCCAGCAGCGTCCAGGGGGCGGGTGGCCACACCTTC.